These T cell receptor beta chains were read from a single sample in a study of blood T cell repertoires in COVID-19. TCRdb's table, derived via immunoSEQ multiplex PCR, lists solely in-frame clones and lacks some. The sample has more than 250,000 clones, 89% seen once; the top ten hold 5% to 7.5%. The sample taken for sequencing was peripheral blood. The receptors stem from a young man who had recovered from COVID-19. Each CDR3 is given with its conserved first and last residue. The D gene is left open where the match is weak. Rows give clone size only sometimes, using once, few, many, or a class for an expanded clone.

TRBJ1-6 - TRBV2 - CASSTDRLNSPLHF TGTGCCAGCAGTACCGACAGACTGAATTCACCCCTCCACTTT
TRBJ2-5 - TRBV5-1 - CASSLAPRQSQETQYF TGCGCCAGCAGCTTGGCCCCGAGGCAGTCGCAAGAGACCCAGTACTTC
TRBJ1-1 - TRBV19 TRBD1 CASTSQGAASTEAFF TGTGCCAGTACTTCCCAGGGGGCGGCGAGCACTGAAGCTTTCTTT
TRBJ2-1 - TRBV5-1 TRBD2 CASSLSVGGTSGMVNEQFF TGCGCCAGCAGCTTGTCTGTCGGGGGGACTAGCGGGATGGTAAATGAGCAGTTCTTC
TRBJ1-1 - TRBV6-5 TRBD1 CASSYLRGPSEAFF TGTGCCAGCAGTTACCTCAGGGGGCCCTCTGAAGCTTTCTTT
TRBJ2-1 once TRBV29-1 - CSAWLVYNEQFF TGCAGCGCCTGGCTTGTCTACAATGAGCAGTTCTTC
TRBJ2-3 - TRBV20-1 - CSAREGHTQYF TGCAGTGCTAGAGAGGGACACACGCAGTATTTT
TRBJ2-1 - TRBV5-4 TRBD2 CASSLAGTSGRSEQFF TGTGCCAGCAGCTTGGCGGGGACTAGCGGGAGATCAGAGCAGTTCTTC
TRBJ1-2 few TRBV15 TRBD1 CATSTTGQGSGYTF TGTGCCACCAGCACCACCGGACAGGGGTCGGGCTACACCTTC
TRBJ2-7 - TRBV7-9 - CASRGRTVYEQYF TGTGCCAGCAGGGGCAGAACAGTGTACGAGCAGTACTTC
TRBJ1-1 - TRBV6-5 TRBD1 CASSLQGELTEAFF TGTGCCAGCAGTTTACAGGGGGAGTTGACTGAAGCTTTCTTT
TRBJ1-2 - TRBV18 TRBD1 CASSPPPGQGATGYTF TGTGCCAGCTCACCCCCCCCTGGACAGGGGGCGACTGGCTACACCTTC
TRBJ1-2 - TRBV30 TRBD1 CAWDRVYQDGYTF TGTGCCTGGGACAGGGTTTATCAAGATGGCTACACCTTC
TRBJ2-5 once TRBV5-8 TRBD2 CASSLASGGKETQYF TGTGCCAGCAGCTTGGCTAGCGGGGGGAAAGAGACCCAGTACTTC
TRBJ2-7 - TRBV27 TRBD1 CASSLRDRALYEQYF TGTGCCAGCAGTTTAAGGGACAGGGCTCTCTACGAGCAGTACTTC
TRBJ2-7 - TRBV3-1/TRBV3-2 TRBD1 CASSQGYRTGSYEQYF TGTGCCAGCAGCCAAGGGTACCGGACAGGCTCCTACGAGCAGTACTTC
TRBJ1-1 - TRBV6-2/TRBV6-3 - CASSYLNVLTEAFF TGTGCCAGCAGTTACCTAAACGTACTCACTGAAGCTTTCTTT
TRBJ2-5 - TRBV7-2 TRBD2 CASSLNGGASETQYF TGTGCCAGCAGCTTAAACGGGGGGGCCTCAGAGACCCAGTACTTC
TRBJ1-1 - TRBV5-8 TRBD1 CASSFDRGSEAFF TGTGCCAGCAGCTTTGACAGGGGCTCTGAAGCTTTCTTT
TRBJ2-3 once TRBV24-1 - CATSLGALGAADTQYF TGTGCCACCAGTTTGGGGGCTTTGGGGGCAGCAGATACGCAGTATTTT
TRBJ2-1 - TRBV10-3 TRBD1 CAISESIVGTGISYNEQFF TGTGCCATCAGTGAGTCGATAGTTGGGACAGGGATTAGCTACAATGAGCAGTTCTTC
TRBJ2-7 - TRBV6-2/TRBV6-3 - CASSYRQAYGEQYF TGTGCCAGCAGTTACCGACAGGCTTATGGGGAGCAGTACTTC